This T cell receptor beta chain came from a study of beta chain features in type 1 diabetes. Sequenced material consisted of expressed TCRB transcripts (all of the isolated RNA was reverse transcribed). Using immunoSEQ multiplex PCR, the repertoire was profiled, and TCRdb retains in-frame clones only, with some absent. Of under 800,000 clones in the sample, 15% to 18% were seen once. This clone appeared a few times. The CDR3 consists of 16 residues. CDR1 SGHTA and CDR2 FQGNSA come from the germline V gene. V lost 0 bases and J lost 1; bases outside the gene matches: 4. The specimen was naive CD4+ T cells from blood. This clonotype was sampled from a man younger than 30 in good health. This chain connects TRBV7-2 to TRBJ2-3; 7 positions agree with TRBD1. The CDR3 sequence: CASSLAAQGGTDTQYF. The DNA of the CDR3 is TGTGCCAGCAGCTTAGCGGCCCAGGGGGGCACAGATACGCAGTATTTT.